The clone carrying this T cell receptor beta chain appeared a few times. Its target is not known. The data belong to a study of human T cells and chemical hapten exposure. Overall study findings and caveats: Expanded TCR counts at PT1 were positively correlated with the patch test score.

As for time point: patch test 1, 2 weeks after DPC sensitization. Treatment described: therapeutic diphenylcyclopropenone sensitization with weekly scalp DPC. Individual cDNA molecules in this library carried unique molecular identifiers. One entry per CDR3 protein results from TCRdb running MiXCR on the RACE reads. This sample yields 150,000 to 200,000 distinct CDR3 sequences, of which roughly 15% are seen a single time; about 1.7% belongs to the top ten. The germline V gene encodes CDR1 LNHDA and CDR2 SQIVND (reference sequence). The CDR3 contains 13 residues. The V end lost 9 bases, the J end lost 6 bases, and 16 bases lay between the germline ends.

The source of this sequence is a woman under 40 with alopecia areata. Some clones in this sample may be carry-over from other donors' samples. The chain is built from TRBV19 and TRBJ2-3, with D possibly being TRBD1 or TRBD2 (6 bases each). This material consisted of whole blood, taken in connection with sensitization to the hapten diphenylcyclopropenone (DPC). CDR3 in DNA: TGTGCCAGCCAATTCGGAGGGGGGGATACGCAGTATTTT. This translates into CASQFGGGDTQYF.